This note documents a single T cell receptor beta chain sequence. Its cognate antigen is unknown. The sample originates from a study of cytomegalovirus exposure and HLA in healthy donors. Study in general: A prior analysis found 95 million to 140 million unique TCR beta sequences from 170 million or so T cells.

The germline gives CDR1 MDHEN, CDR2 SYDVKM. The V end was cut by 5 bases, the J end by 5 bases, with 16 bases between. The CDR3 runs 15 residues. Findings of the study overall: Information on immune exposure was restricted to one variable (CMV serostatus). Because they were indistinguishable, some V segments, including TRBV6-2 and TRBV6-3, were excluded.

The PCR made use of 60 Vbeta and 13 Jbeta primers. Under the authors' procedure: About 10 million shared chains were among approximately 87 million unique TCR beta chains counted in a later analysis. Method: immunoSEQ multiplex PCR; TCRdb's copy keeps in-frame clones and lacks some. That table supplies the V and J calls and clone size; D and trimming were determined from the DNA. The table shows under 200,000 clones, with 65% to 80% occurring only once. Sequencing input: PBMCs. J is TRBJ1-5 and V is TRBV28; D is perhaps TRBD1 (6 bases). This sequence originates from a woman aged 45-59 years in good health and CMV-seropositive. CDR3 nucleotide sequence: TGTGCCAGCAGTCCCCCAGCAGGGGCTGATCAGCCCCAGCATTTT. The encoded protein is CASSPPAGADQPQHF.